This record looks at one T cell receptor beta chain sequence and its context. This table comes from immunoSEQ multiplex PCR, and its TCRdb copy is limited to in-frame clones, with some not included. Altogether 2 million to 2.5 million clones are present, more than 85% being singletons, with the ten largest covering about 1.5%. The sample belongs to a study of shared clonotypes between healthy human individuals. Study-wide background: The plates for each donor numbered three CD4 naive, three CD4 memory, two CD8 naive and one CD8 memory.

The trim removed 1 base at V and 4 bases at J, leaving 12 bases unmatched. The length of the CDR3 is 18 residues. CDR1 and CDR2 (germline): MNHEY, SMNVEV (reference sequence). Positive CCR7 selection of CD45RO-negative cells yielded the naive CD8 cells, and terminally differentiated effector memory CD45RA+ cells were excluded. The material sequenced was naive CD8+ T cells from PBMCs. V is TRBV27 and J is TRBJ2-1; TRBD2 matches 8 bases. This clonotype originated in a man between 18 and 35 years old in good health. Some clones in this sample may be carry-over from other donors' samples. The CDR3 region is CASSLLGTSGPDYNEQFF. CDR3 coding DNA: TGTGCCAGCAGTTTATTGGGAACTAGCGGCCCGGATTACAATGAGCAGTTCTTC.